This TCR beta chain is from a study of response to subunit inactivated influenza vaccine. This CDR3 is 13 amino acids long. Broader study findings: Authors proposed each seasonal influenza vaccination draws in few new T cells.

TCRdb analysed the RT-PCR reads with MiXCR anew, one entry per CDR3 protein. The sample has roughly 700,000 distinct CDR3 sequences, roughly 14% seen once. On this clonotype: Its matching antigen is unknown. Germline is not matched at one junction end, which may reflect a read error.

V usage is TRBV12-3 or TRBV12-4 and J usage is TRBJ2-2, with D tentatively TRBD1 (6 bases). This sample comprised PBMCs from blood, obtained approximately 15 days before vaccination. This clonotype was obtained from a man over 45 who received an inactivated influenza vaccine. The CDR3 nucleotides are TGTGCCAGTGGACAGTCGAACACCGGGGAGCTGTATTTT. Residues: CASGQSNTGELYF.